This TCR beta chain was found in a study of beta chain features in type 1 diabetes. The CDR3 spans 16 residues. The germline CDR1 and CDR2 sequences are SGHAT and FQNNGV. Trimming took off 0 bases at V and 10 bases at J, with 19 bases between the two ends. Sorted populations all exceeded 95% purity. This clone was found a few times. Its antigen is undetermined. Every isolated RNA sample was fully reverse transcribed, so sequencing captured expressed TCRB transcripts. This table comes from immunoSEQ multiplex PCR, and its TCRdb copy is limited to in-frame clones, with some not included. The table shows around 70,000 clones, with nearly 50% occurring only once. Study-wide results and caveats: Equally in patients and controls, shorter templates might have been favored by PCR. Shortening of TCRB CDR3s, moderate but significant, appeared in all four CD4+ subsets of Type 1 diabetes patients.

Sequencing was carried out using central memory CD4+ T cells from blood. The chain recombines TRBV11-2 with TRBJ2-1; a weak D match, TRBD2 (5 bases). The receptor's source is a man aged 25-40 years with type 1 diabetes. The DNA of the CDR3 is TGTGCCAGCAGCTTAGAGTTCCTAGCATCATCTAGCGAGCAGTTCTTC. This translates into CASSLEFLASSSEQFF.